The 8 T cell receptor beta chains presented below share a single source sample, sequenced in a study of blood T cell repertoires in COVID-19. Method: immunoSEQ multiplex PCR; TCRdb's copy keeps in-frame clones and lacks some. In the table there are 130,000 to 150,000 clones, 84% of which are singletons. The specimen sequenced was peripheral blood. Source of these receptors: a human donor in a cohort sampled during active COVID-19.

V and J are TRBV5-6 and TRBJ2-7; 9 nucleotides line up with TRBD1. The CDR3 sequence is 15 residues long. Germline V CDR1 and CDR2: SGHDT, YYEEEE. J lost 6 bases, V lost 0 bases, and 7 bases had no gene match. The CDR3 nucleotides read TGTGCCAGCAGCTTGGGACAGGGGGTACTAGGCGAGCAGTACTTC. Translated, it gives CASSLGQGVLGEQYF.

The count of this clone is one. This chain joins TRBV28 and TRBJ1-4; maybe TRBD1 (6 bases). The CDR3 runs to 15 residues. The germline V gene encodes CDR1 MDHEN and CDR2 SYDVKM. The germline V and J ends were trimmed by 6 bases and 3 bases, with 14 bases remaining between them. The CDR3 protein is CASRDRQNPNEKLFF. Written as DNA, the CDR3 is TGTGCCAGCAGGGACAGACAAAACCCTAATGAAAAACTGTTTTTT.

V gene TRBV19 combines with J gene TRBJ1-5, with 7 bases aligning to TRBD1. The CDR3 is 16 residues long. V lost 7 bases, J lost 7 bases, and 16 bases stayed unmatched. Per the germline V gene, CDR1 is LNHDA and CDR2 is SQIVND (reference sequence). The DNA of the CDR3 is TGTGCCAGTATAAATGAGGGAACAGGGGTCGGGCAGCCCCAGCATTTT. Protein product: CASINEGTGVGQPQHF.

The chain recombines TRBV13 with TRBJ1-3, with TRBD1 identical over 7 bases. Germline V gene sequence: CDR1 PRHDT, CDR2 FYEKMQ (reference sequence). This CDR3 is 16 amino acids long. J lost 4 bases, V lost 4 bases, and 10 bases had no gene match. The CDR3 coding sequence is TGTGCCAGCAGCTCTCGATTGCAGGGACAGGGAAACACCATATATTTT. Encoded protein: CASSSRLQGQGNTIYF.

This clone was recorded a few times. The chain has TRBV2 and TRBJ1-1; perhaps TRBD1 as D (6 bases). CDR1 SNHLY and CDR2 FYNNEI come from the germline V gene. V was clipped by 7 bases and J by 4 bases, with 7 bases between them. The CDR3 runs 11 residues. The CDR3 DNA reads as TGTGCCAGCACACAGGGCACTGAAGCTTTCTTT. Protein: CASTQGTEAFF.

The V and J genes are TRBV7-9 and TRBJ1-2; D uncertain. From germline, CDR1 is SEHNR and CDR2 FQNEAQ (reference sequence). This CDR3 is 18 amino acids long. V dropped 4 bases and J dropped 1 base, with 22 bases sitting between them. DNA of the CDR3: TGTGCCAGCAGCTCAGACTCCGCCAGTCGTGTGGATAACTATGGCTACACCTTC. Protein: CASSSDSASRVDNYGYTF.

Here the CDR3 DNA reads TGTGCCAGCAGCTTTCAGGGATCCGGGGCCAACGTCCTGACTTTC. Residues: CASSFQGSGANVLTF. This chain connects TRBV5-6 to TRBJ2-6, with a tentative D call TRBD1 (5 bases). There are 15 residues in the CDR3. Per germline, CDR1 SGHDT and CDR2 YYEEEE. V shed 2 bases and J shed 4 bases, with 10 bases lying between them.

This clone has a single count. The rearrangement joins TRBV19 to TRBJ1-4, with 8 bases identical to TRBD1. Per the germline V gene, CDR1 is LNHDA and CDR2 is SQIVND (reference sequence). The length of the CDR3 is 15 residues. Trimming at V came to 1 base and at J to 8 bases, leaving 6 bases not matched to a gene. Here the CDR3 DNA reads TGTGCCAGTAGTATAGCCGGGACAGGATCCGAAAAACTGTTTTTT. This encodes CASSIAGTGSEKLFF.